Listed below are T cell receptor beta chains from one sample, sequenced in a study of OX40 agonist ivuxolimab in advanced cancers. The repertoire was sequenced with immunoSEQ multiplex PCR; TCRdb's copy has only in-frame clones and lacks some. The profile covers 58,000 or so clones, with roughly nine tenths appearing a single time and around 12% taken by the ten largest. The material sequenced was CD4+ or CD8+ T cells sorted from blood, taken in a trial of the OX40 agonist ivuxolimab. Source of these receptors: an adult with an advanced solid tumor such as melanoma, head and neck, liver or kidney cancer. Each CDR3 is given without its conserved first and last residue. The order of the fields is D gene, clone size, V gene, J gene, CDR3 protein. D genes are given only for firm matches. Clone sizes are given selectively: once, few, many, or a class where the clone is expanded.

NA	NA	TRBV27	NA	ASSLGGLRGYEQY
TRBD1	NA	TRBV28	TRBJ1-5	ASSPQGAANQPQH
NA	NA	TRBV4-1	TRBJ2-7	ASSQVPGGTYEQY
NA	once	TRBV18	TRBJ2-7	ASSPTHDEQY
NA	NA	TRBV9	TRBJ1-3	ASSVGALSGNTIY
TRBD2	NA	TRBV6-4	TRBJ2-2	ASSDKGLAGGQGTGELF
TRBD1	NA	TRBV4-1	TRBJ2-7	ASSQAWTGGVMTYEQY
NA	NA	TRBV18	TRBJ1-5	ASSPNFGREQRGQPQH
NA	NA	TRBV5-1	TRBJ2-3	ASSLADSRRDTQY
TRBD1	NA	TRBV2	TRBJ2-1	ASSVPPGGELVNEQF
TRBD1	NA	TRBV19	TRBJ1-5	ASSFGTGLQPQH
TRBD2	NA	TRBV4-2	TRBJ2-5	ASSQVVAGAETQY
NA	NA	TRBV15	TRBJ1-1	ATSWSRGTEAF
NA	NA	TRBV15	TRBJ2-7	ATGGRTTYEQY
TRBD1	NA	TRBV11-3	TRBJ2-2	ASSTDRDGTGELF
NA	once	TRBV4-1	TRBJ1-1	ASSLSQLSNTEAF
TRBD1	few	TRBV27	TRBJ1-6	ASSFSGTGVNSPLH
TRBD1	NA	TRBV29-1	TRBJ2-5	SVDSGGTETQY
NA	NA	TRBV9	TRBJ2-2	ASSAPQPTGELF
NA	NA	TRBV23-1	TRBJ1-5	ASSQPNRVRESNQPQH
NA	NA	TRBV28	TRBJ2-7	ASLPPGSYEQY
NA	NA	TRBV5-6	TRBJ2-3	ASSQGDTQY
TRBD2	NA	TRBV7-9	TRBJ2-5	ASSFGVGEGETQY
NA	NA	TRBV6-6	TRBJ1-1	ASTAGATEAF
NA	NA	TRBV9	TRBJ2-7	ASSGGSITGTTYEQY
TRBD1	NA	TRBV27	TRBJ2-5	ASGDRGSPETQY
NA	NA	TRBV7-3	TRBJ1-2	ASSLALGNREGYT
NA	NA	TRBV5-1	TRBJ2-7	ASSFSQYEGDPYEQY
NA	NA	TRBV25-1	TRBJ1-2	ASLDGKLGYT
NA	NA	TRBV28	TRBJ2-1	ASSDIYTHRVGEQF
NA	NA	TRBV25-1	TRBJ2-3	ASSQSLTDTQY
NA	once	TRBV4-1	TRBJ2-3	ASSQELRASTDTQY
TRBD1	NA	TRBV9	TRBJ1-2	ASGQGVIYGYT
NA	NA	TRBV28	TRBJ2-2	ASSKNSGTTPGELF
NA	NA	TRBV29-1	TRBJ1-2	SAQFTETGFNYGYT
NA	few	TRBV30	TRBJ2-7	AWRDRGGGYEQY
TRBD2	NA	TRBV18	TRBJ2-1	ASSPSTSGRANEQF
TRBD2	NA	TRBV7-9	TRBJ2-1	ASSFLAGFKEQF
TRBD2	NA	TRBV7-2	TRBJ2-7	ASSHSGRNSYEQY
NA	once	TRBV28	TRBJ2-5	ASSGRASYQETQY
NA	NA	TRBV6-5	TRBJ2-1	ASSNSISSYNEQF
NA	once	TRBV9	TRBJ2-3	ASSSTLGQY
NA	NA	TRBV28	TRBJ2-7	ASSLDKGQKNEQY
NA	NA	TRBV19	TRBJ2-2	ASSITLDTGELF
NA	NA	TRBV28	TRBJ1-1	ASSLYGPTEAF
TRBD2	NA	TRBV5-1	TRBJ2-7	ASTHTSGGSYEQY
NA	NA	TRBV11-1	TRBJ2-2	ASSSGTMNTGELF
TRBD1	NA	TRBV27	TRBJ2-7	ASSTSWDRGSYEQY
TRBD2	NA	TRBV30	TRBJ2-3	AWSALPGTSATLDTQY
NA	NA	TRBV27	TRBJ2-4	ASSSGSNIQY
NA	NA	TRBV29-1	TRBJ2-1	SAAQANGQF
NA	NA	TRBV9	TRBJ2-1	ASSVGIDEQF
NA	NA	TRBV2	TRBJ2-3	ASSEGLRGATDTQY
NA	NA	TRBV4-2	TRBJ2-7	ASSRGGYEQY
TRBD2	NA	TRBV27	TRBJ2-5	ASSFGGGTQY
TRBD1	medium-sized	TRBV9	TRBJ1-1	ASSPRQGVDTEAF
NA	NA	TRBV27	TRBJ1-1	ASSQTGLGTEAF
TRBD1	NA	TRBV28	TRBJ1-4	ASRDRGIWEKLF
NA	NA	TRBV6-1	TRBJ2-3	ASSERGRGTIDTQY